A selection of T cell receptor beta chains follows, all from one sample in a study of shared clonotypes between healthy human individuals. The data were produced by immunoSEQ multiplex PCR, yet TCRdb's version contains in-frame clones alone and is incomplete. The sample records about 1.1 million clones, about 80% being singletons. The sequenced sample was memory CD4+ T cells from PBMCs. The receptors come from a man younger than 30 in good health. Some clones in this sample may be carry-over from other donors' samples. Both conserved end residues are part of each CDR3. A D gene is named only where the DNA matches it firmly. Clone size is stated in some rows and not others, as once, few, many or a class when expanded.

j_call d_call v_call clone_size cdr3_aa cdr3_nt
TRBJ1-2 NA TRBV28 many CASGSGTNYGYTF TGTGCCAGCGGATCTGGGACGAACTATGGCTACACCTTC
TRBJ2-2 NA TRBV18 once CASSRSGITGELFF TGTGCCAGCTCACGTAGCGGAATAACCGGGGAGCTGTTTTTT
TRBJ1-4 TRBD1 TRBV27 once CASSLTYRTGWREKLFF TGTGCCAGCAGTTTAACTTATCGGACAGGGTGGCGTGAAAAACTGTTTTTT
TRBJ2-7 NA TRBV2 NA CASQQSFTYEQYF TGTGCCAGCCAACAGAGCTTTACCTACGAGCAGTACTTC
TRBJ2-1 TRBD1 TRBV29-1 NA CSVQRQGGYNEQFF TGCAGCGTCCAAAGACAGGGGGGCTACAATGAGCAGTTCTTC
TRBJ1-1 NA TRBV7-9 once CASSLGRALSLNTEAFF TGTGCCAGCAGCTTAGGCAGGGCCCTCTCCTTGAACACTGAAGCTTTCTTT
TRBJ1-1 TRBD1 TRBV19 few CASSFTGVTEAFF TGTGCCAGTAGCTTCACAGGGGTTACTGAAGCTTTCTTT
TRBJ2-1 TRBD2 TRBV9 NA CASSVGLADNEQFF TGTGCCAGCAGCGTAGGGCTAGCGGACAATGAGCAGTTCTTC
TRBJ1-3 NA TRBV7-9 NA CASSLTGYSGNTIYF TGTGCCAGCAGCTTAACAGGCTACTCTGGAAACACCATATATTTT
TRBJ2-7 NA TRBV5-5 NA CASSPRFIGASYEQYF TGTGCCAGCAGCCCCCGGTTTATAGGGGCTTCCTACGAGCAGTACTTC
TRBJ1-5 TRBD1 TRBV28 once CASSLQGAGKNQPQHF TGTGCCAGCAGTTTGCAGGGGGCCGGAAAAAATCAGCCCCAGCATTTT
TRBJ1-1 TRBD1 TRBV7-2 NA CASSLGRGPNTEAFF TGTGCCAGCAGCTTAGGCAGGGGGCCCAACACTGAAGCTTTCTTT
TRBJ2-7 TRBD2 TRBV9 NA CASSVGGGWPSEQYF TGTGCCAGCAGCGTAGGGGGAGGGTGGCCCAGCGAGCAGTACTTC
TRBJ1-5 TRBD1 TRBV9 few CASSARTGGLPQHF TGTGCCAGCAGCGCCCGAACAGGGGGACTACCCCAGCATTTT
TRBJ1-4 NA TRBV5-4 NA CASSLAGGTPNEKLFF TGTGCCAGCAGCTTGGCGGGGGGGACACCAAATGAAAAACTGTTTTTT
TRBJ2-7 NA TRBV6-5 NA CASSYWQDSYEQYF TGTGCCAGCAGTTACTGGCAGGACTCCTACGAGCAGTACTTC
TRBJ2-4 NA TRBV30 NA CAWSKSPRSKNIQYF TGTGCCTGGAGTAAATCCCCCAGATCCAAAAACATTCAGTACTTC
TRBJ2-5 NA TRBV30 NA CAWSRVQETQYF TGTGCCTGGAGTCGGGTACAAGAGACCCAGTACTTC
TRBJ1-1 NA TRBV11-1 NA CASSRQGPNTEAFF TGTGCCAGCAGCCGTCAGGGACCTAACACTGAAGCTTTCTTT
TRBJ1-1 NA TRBV28 few CASSLRGVEYTEAFF TGTGCCAGCAGTCTAAGGGGGGTGGAGTACACTGAAGCTTTCTTT